This T cell receptor beta chain was profiled in a study of early T cells in non-severe SARS-CoV-2 infection. Study at large: Sequencing input comprised bulk RNA from unsorted whole blood; chain pairing was not available. Regarding the study as a whole: VDJdb matching skewed toward anti-spike CD8 responses, missing private and CD4 specificities.

As concerns this clonotype: Antigen: not known.

Separate cDNA molecules each had unique molecular identifiers attached to them. TCRdb reanalysed the 5' RACE reads using MiXCR and keeps one entry per CDR3 protein. The profile shows tens of thousands of distinct CDR3 sequences, roughly 9.7% of them singletons. Deletions cut 5 bases from V and 4 bases from J, with 14 bases between. Germline-derived CDR1 and CDR2 are DFQATT and SNEGSKA (reference sequence). This CDR3 is built from 13 residues. J is TRBJ1-1 and V is TRBV20-1; D is ambiguous. The sequencing input was whole blood. The sequence came from an adult who was a healthcare worker with PCR-confirmed SARS-CoV-2 infection or an uninfected control (not recorded which). The CDR3 protein is CSAESRRGTEAFF. The CDR3 DNA sequence: TGCAGTGCTGAGTCCCGGCGCGGCACTGAAGCTTTCTTT.